A selection of T cell receptor beta chains follows, all from one sample in a study of blood T cells in healthy people across ages. TCRdb reprocessed the 5' RACE reads via MiXCR and lists one record per CDR3 protein. The sample has around 870,000 distinct CDR3 sequences, under 30% seen once; the top ten hold roughly 17%. Sequencing input: blood. The receptors originated from a woman aged 80 or over in good health. CDR3s leave out the opening cysteine and the closing phenylalanine or tryptophan.

v_call	j_call	cdr3_aa
TRBV11-2	TRBJ2-5	ASSRTATRETQY
TRBV5-1	TRBJ2-3	ASSLGRAVGADTQY
TRBV18	TRBJ1-5	ASSTTVGNNQPQH
TRBV24-1	TRBJ2-5	ATSDATGYQETQY
TRBV12-3/TRBV12-4	TRBJ2-1	ASSSVQGYEQF
TRBV3-1	TRBJ2-5	ASSPGGGIKTQY
TRBV3-1	TRBJ1-2	ASSPTSLYGYT
TRBV6-2/TRBV6-3	TRBJ2-7	ASSPGAAAMRAGRKDYEQY
TRBV5-1	TRBJ2-7	ASSPKTASYEQY
TRBV12-3/TRBV12-4	TRBJ1-6	ASSPWGVISYNSPLH
TRBV20-1	TRBJ1-2	SAHLPLNYGYT
TRBV24-1	TRBJ1-6	ATSDLTRTVENSPLH
TRBV5-1	TRBJ2-3	ASSLGQLYSTDTQY